Presented here are 27 T cell receptor beta chains from one specimen sequenced in a study of cytomegalovirus exposure and HLA in healthy donors. It was with 60 Vbeta and 13 Jbeta primers that the PCR ran. The repertoire was sequenced with immunoSEQ multiplex PCR; TCRdb's copy has only in-frame clones and lacks some. The profile covers 90,000 to 140,000 clones, with roughly 15% appearing a single time and over 0.65% taken by the ten largest. Sequenced: PBMCs. These receptors all come from a female donor in good health and CMV-seronegative.

This clone was observed a few times. The V gene is TRBV28, the J gene TRBJ1-2; D call uncertain. The CDR3 is 12 residues long. Trimming took off 6 bases at V and 5 bases at J, with 10 bases between the two ends. Germline CDR1 MDHEN, CDR2 SYDVKM. The CDR3 protein is CASRLRGYGYTF. The CDR3 DNA follows: TGTGCCAGCAGGCTACGCGGGTATGGCTACACCTTC.

This chain joins TRBV19 and TRBJ1-4, with a possible D match to TRBD1 (5 bases). Germline values: CDR1 LNHDA, CDR2 SQIVND (reference sequence). V gave up 7 bases and J gave up 3 bases, with 12 bases separating them. The CDR3 has 14 residues. In DNA form, the CDR3 reads TGTGCCAGTACCTCCGGGGGAGCTAATGAAAAACTGTTTTTT. Translating gives CASTSGGANEKLFF.

The chain joins TRBV2 to TRBJ2-7; TRBD1 aligns across 9 bases. Looked up from germline, CDR1 is SNHLY and CDR2 is FYNNEI. The CDR3 totals 15 residues. The trim removed 5 bases at V and 5 bases at J, leaving 10 bases unmatched. CDR3 protein: CASSPPWTGVDEQYF. In DNA form, the CDR3 reads TGTGCCAGCAGTCCTCCTTGGACAGGGGTCGACGAGCAGTACTTC.

This clone has just a few counts. The chain joins TRBV21-1 to TRBJ1-2. TRBV21-1 is reported as a pseudogene. The CDR3 covers 16 residues. CDR3 DNA sequence: TGTGCCAGCAACCCGGGGGGGCTGCAAAACAACTATGGCTACACCTTC. Its protein is CASNPGGLQNNYGYTF.

This clone occurred a few times. The CDR3 loop is CASSYLDRGRYEQYF. For the CDR3, the DNA is TGTGCCAGCAGTTACCTGGACAGGGGACGTTACGAGCAGTACTTC. The chain is built from TRBV6-6 and TRBJ2-7, with 9 bases lining up with TRBD1. J was trimmed by 4 bases and V by 2 bases; bases with no gene match: 6. CDR3 length equals 15 residues. CDR1 is MNHNY, CDR2 SVGAGI, per germline (reference sequence).

This clone turned up a few times. This chain connects TRBV5-1 to TRBJ2-7; tentatively, D is TRBD2 (6 bases). This CDR3 comprises 13 residues. CDR1 and CDR2 (germline): SGHRS, YFSETQ. The V and J ends lost 4 bases and 1 base respectively, with 9 bases between them. The CDR3 nucleotides read TGCGCCAGCAGCGGGGGACTTTCCTACGAGCAGTACTTC. Translated: CASSGGLSYEQYF.

This chain links TRBV6-1 with TRBJ1-4, with D maybe TRBD1 (5 bases). The CDR3 runs to 18 residues. V was clipped by 2 bases and J by 4 bases, with 20 bases between them. Germline lookup yields CDR1 MNHNS and CDR2 SASEGT. In DNA form, the CDR3 reads TGTGCCAGCAGTGAACTAATAGGGTTGGGGCCTGGTAATGAAAAACTGTTTTTT. Translation: CASSELIGLGPGNEKLFF.

This clone was detected a few times. The V and J genes are TRBV28 and TRBJ1-5; the D is unclear. Germline CDR1 MDHEN, CDR2 SYDVKM. V shed 1 base and J shed 6 bases, with 4 bases lying between them. The CDR3 covers 12 residues. The CDR3 is CASSLSRQPQHF. CDR3 bases: TGTGCCAGCAGTTTATCTCGTCAGCCCCAGCATTTT.

This rearrangement joins TRBV7-2 to TRBJ1-5; 7 nucleotides match TRBD1. The germline V gene encodes CDR1 SGHTA and CDR2 FQGNSA. This CDR3 is built from 15 residues. With 5 bases clipped from V and 4 bases from J, the junction kept 8 bases outside the gene matches. The chain's CDR3 is CASSPGTARNQPQHF. CDR3 in DNA: TGTGCCAGCAGCCCAGGGACAGCGAGGAATCAGCCCCAGCATTTT.

The rearrangement links TRBV5-1 to TRBJ2-2; TRBD2 matches 10 bases. CDR1 is SGHRS, CDR2 YFSETQ, per germline. The CDR3 has 16 residues. With 4 bases clipped from V and 2 bases from J, the junction kept 5 bases outside the gene matches. This CDR3 is CASSPIAGGNTGELFF. The CDR3 DNA sequence: TGCGCCAGCAGCCCAATAGCGGGGGGAAACACCGGGGAGCTGTTTTTT.

The V gene is TRBV19, the J gene TRBJ2-3; 10 bases are a match to TRBD2. Germline values: CDR1 LNHDA, CDR2 SQIVND (reference sequence). The CDR3 runs to 16 residues. V was clipped by 5 bases and J by 0 bases; unmatched bases: 5. This chain's CDR3 is CASSPGLAYSTDTQYF. The DNA for the CDR3 is TGTGCCAGTAGTCCGGGACTAGCGTATAGCACAGATACGCAGTATTTT.

V usage is TRBV7-9 and J usage is TRBJ2-5; 8 bases line up with TRBD1. This CDR3 spans 14 amino acids. Germline values: CDR1 SEHNR, CDR2 FQNEAQ (reference sequence). With 4 bases clipped from V and 5 bases from J, the junction kept 6 bases outside the gene matches. CDR3 sequence (DNA): TGTGCCAGCAGCTCCGCCGGACAGGGCGAGACCCAGTACTTC. Translating it yields CASSSAGQGETQYF.

There are a few counts of this clone. The chain employs TRBV4-1 and TRBJ1-2; 7 nucleotides line up with TRBD1. Germline V gene data show CDR1 as MGHRA and CDR2 as YSYEKL. CDR3 size: 15 residues. Trimming at V came to 4 bases and at J to 2 bases, leaving 7 bases not matched to a gene. DNA of the CDR3: TGCGCCAGCAGCCGCGAGCAGACAGGGAACTATGGCTACACCTTC. Translating gives CASSREQTGNYGYTF.

This chain joins TRBV7-6 and TRBJ2-2; D is possibly TRBD2 (6 bases). CDR3 length: 16 residues. V was cut by 5 bases and J by 5 bases, with 18 bases left in between. CDR1 is SGHVS, CDR2 FNYEAQ, per germline. The CDR3 spells CASSPRTNQNTGELFF. The CDR3 DNA follows: TGTGCCAGCAGCCCGCGGACTAACCAGAATACCGGGGAGCTGTTTTTT.

The rearrangement links TRBV7-2 to TRBJ2-7, with 11 bases lining up with TRBD2. This CDR3 spans 18 amino acids. Trimming at V came to 0 bases and at J to 1 base, leaving 8 bases not matched to a gene. The germline CDR1 and CDR2 sequences are SGHTA and FQGNSA. CDR3 in DNA: TGTGCCAGCAGCTTAGCGCCTAGCGGGGGGCCTCATTCCTACGAGCAGTACTTC. It is translated as CASSLAPSGGPHSYEQYF. Full variable domain (rest looked up from reference TRBV7-2 and TRBJ2-7): GAGVSQSPSNKVTEKGKDVELRCDPISGHTALYWYRQSLGQGLEFLIYFQGNSAPDKSGLPSDRFSAERTGGSVSTLTIQRTQQEDSAVYLCASSLAPSGGPHSYEQYFGPGTRLTVT.

This clone was seen a few times. The rearrangement joins TRBV27 to TRBJ1-1; D not certain. Germline V lookup: CDR1 MNHEY, CDR2 SMNVEV (reference sequence). CDR3 length: 14 residues. The V end was cut by 6 bases, the J end by 0 bases, with 11 bases between. CDR3 DNA sequence: TGTGCCAGCAGCCCCGTGGCAGTGAACACTGAAGCTTTCTTT. Encoded protein: CASSPVAVNTEAFF.

This clone was seen a few times. The chain combines TRBV5-1 with TRBJ2-5; 9 nucleotides match TRBD1. Germline V gene data show CDR1 as SGHRS and CDR2 as YFSETQ. Trimming removed 5 bases from V and 2 bases from J; junction bases left unmatched: 7. CDR3 length: 15 residues. The CDR3 protein is CASRGTGIKQETQYF. The CDR3 DNA sequence: TGCGCCAGCAGGGGGACAGGGATAAAGCAAGAGACCCAGTACTTC.

The chain combines TRBV4-3 with TRBJ2-3, with 8 positions matching TRBD2. The length of the CDR3 is 16 residues. Per the germline V gene, CDR1 is LGHNA and CDR2 is YSLEER. J lost 3 bases, V lost 1 base, and 6 bases had no gene match. The CDR3 loop is CASSQVGTRPTDTQYF. The CDR3, as DNA: TGCGCCAGCAGCCAAGTTGGGACTAGGCCGACAGATACGCAGTATTTT.

This CDR3 reads CAISESRSNYGYTF. Written as DNA, the CDR3 is TGTGCCATCAGTGAGTCCAGATCTAACTATGGCTACACCTTC. J is TRBJ1-2 and V is TRBV10-3; D not resolved. The V gene's germline CDR1 is ENHRY and CDR2 SYGVKD. V was trimmed by 0 bases and J by 0 bases, leaving 5 bases between them. This CDR3 comprises 14 residues.

This clone turned up a few times. The chain couples TRBV2 to TRBJ1-1; D remains ambiguous. Per germline, CDR1 SNHLY and CDR2 FYNNEI. The V gene lost 4 bases and the J gene lost 1 base, with 13 bases spanning the gap. The CDR3 sequence is 15 residues long. For the CDR3, the DNA is TGTGCCAGCAGTGCTCAGAGGTCCACGAACACTGAAGCTTTCTTT. Amino acid sequence: CASSAQRSTNTEAFF.

This clone was picked up a small number of times. The chain combines TRBV5-1 with TRBJ1-4, with unresolved D. Germline values: CDR1 SGHRS, CDR2 YFSETQ. This CDR3 contains 14 residues. Trimming stripped 0 bases from V and 4 bases from J, with 7 bases between. The CDR3 protein is CASSLDQDNEKLFF. In DNA, the CDR3 is TGCGCCAGCAGCTTGGATCAGGATAATGAAAAACTGTTTTTT.

The chain carries TRBV7-6 and TRBJ2-6; 8 bases are shared with TRBD1. Per germline, CDR1 SGHVS and CDR2 FNYEAQ. The V gene end was trimmed by 2 bases and the J gene end by 1 base; junction bases not matched to a gene: 13. CDR3 length equals 20 residues. The CDR3 DNA sequence: TGTGCCAGCAGCTTATTAGTATTCGACAGGGGCTATTCTGGGGCCAACGTCCTGACTTTC. Protein product: CASSLLVFDRGYSGANVLTF.

This clone was counted between two and nine times. CDR3 nucleotides: TGCGCCAGCAGCATTCCGGGAGCTCGGGAGCAGTACTTC. This codes for CASSIPGAREQYF. The chain recombines TRBV4-1 with TRBJ2-7, with TRBD2 as a possible D gene (6 bases). There are 13 residues in the CDR3. Germline CDR1 reads MGHRA; CDR2 reads YSYEKL. V lost 5 bases, J lost 7 bases, and 15 bases lay in between.

This clone was observed a handful of times. V is TRBV7-2 and J is TRBJ2-1, with D maybe TRBD2 (6 bases). The germline V gene encodes CDR1 SGHTA and CDR2 FQGNSA. The CDR3 consists of 16 residues. Deletions cut 5 bases from V and 8 bases from J, with 22 bases between. The DNA for the CDR3 is TGTGCCAGCAGCGACGTAACGGGGAGGTCGTTCGATGAGCAGTTCTTC. Its translation is CASSDVTGRSFDEQFF.

A few counts support this clone. This chain uses TRBV30 with TRBJ2-1, with no clear D. Germline V gene data show CDR1 as GTSNPN and CDR2 as SVGIG (reference sequence). The CDR3 contains 13 residues. Trimming removed 2 bases at V and 9 bases at J, with 14 bases between. CDR3 amino acids: CAWSSRGPFEQFF. As DNA, the CDR3 is TGTGCCTGGAGTTCCCGAGGCCCTTTTGAGCAGTTCTTC.

The CDR3 DNA is TGTGCCAGCAGCGCCTCGAGCCGATCGTCCTACGAGCAGTACTTC. The encoded protein is CASSASSRSSYEQYF. The chain employs TRBV9 and TRBJ2-7; no reliable D call. The germline V gene encodes CDR1 SGDLS and CDR2 YYNGEE. V lost 3 bases and J 1 base, leaving 14 bases between the germline ends. This CDR3 region has 15 residues. Variable domain in full (rest from reference TRBV9 and TRBJ2-7): DSGVTQTPKHLITATGQRVTLRCSPRSGDLSVYWYQQSLDQGLQFLIQYYNGEERAKGNILERFSAQQFPDLHSELNLSSLELGDSALYFCASSASSRSSYEQYFGPGTRLTVT.

V and J are TRBV11-2 and TRBJ2-5; possibly TRBD2 for D (6 bases). The CDR3 spans 13 residues. V lost 1 base and J 5 bases, leaving 8 bases between the germline ends. Germline CDR1 SGHAT, CDR2 FQNNGV. This chain's CDR3 is CASSLGRGETQYF. As DNA, the CDR3 is TGTGCCAGCAGCTTAGGACGGGGGGAGACCCAGTACTTC.